This T cell receptor (beta chain) was identified during a study of cytomegalovirus exposure and HLA in healthy donors. A note on this clone: Its antigen remains unknown.

General study results and limits: Rates of TCR association differed by HLA locus in a later analysis, with DRB1 highest and HLA-C lowest. A likely sequencing artifact accounted for one observed cluster of highly shared sequence variants. Many donors carried some public TCRs, although rarity characterized most TCR sequences.

Both 60 Vbeta primers and 13 Jbeta primers went into the PCR. The method was immunoSEQ multiplex PCR; TCRdb's version includes in-frame clones alone and lacks a portion of them. The sample has roughly 120,000 clones, roughly 71% seen once. Deletions cut 1 base from V and 1 base from J, with 13 bases between. Per the germline V gene, CDR1 is SGHTA and CDR2 is FQGNSA. The CDR3 spans 16 residues. This clonotype was obtained from a woman in her 70s in good health and CMV-seropositive. Input material: PBMCs. V usage is TRBV7-2 and J usage is TRBJ1-1; perhaps TRBD1 as D (5 bases). CDR3 bases: TGTGCCAGCAGCTTAGGACAGCCAATCCCGAACACTGAAGCTTTCTTT. Amino acids: CASSLGQPIPNTEAFF.